A selection of T cell receptor beta chains follows, all from one sample in a study of beta chain features in type 1 diabetes. Generated by immunoSEQ multiplex PCR, the TCRdb table keeps only in-frame clones and is missing some. The sample holds about 900,000 clones, 17% seen once. Sequenced input: naive CD4+ T cells from blood. The source of these receptors is a woman aged 18-29 years in good health. Both conserved end residues are part of each CDR3. D genes are given only for firm matches. A row's size may be missing; if present it is once, few, many or a size class.

d_call,j_call,v_call,clone_size,cdr3_aa,cdr3_nt
TRBD1,TRBJ1-2,TRBV4-3,-,CASSQDRGDRLYGYTF,TGCGCCAGCAGCCAAGATCGGGGGGACAGGCTCTATGGCTACACCTTC
-,TRBJ2-7,TRBV19,few,CASSPLRGYEQYF,TGTGCCAGTAGTCCGCTACGGGGGTACGAGCAGTACTTC
TRBD2,TRBJ2-1,TRBV7-2,few,CASTLPGLAGVGTNEQFF,TGTGCCAGCACCCTACCGGGACTAGCGGGAGTGGGGACCAATGAGCAGTTCTTC
-,TRBJ2-7,TRBV6-8,few,CASSCRVNEQYF,TGTGCCAGCAGCTGCAGGGTCAACGAGCAGTACTTC
TRBD1,TRBJ2-5,TRBV4-2,few,CASSQGTGVETQYF,TGTGCCAGCAGCCAGGGAACAGGGGTCGAGACCCAGTACTTC
TRBD1,TRBJ2-6,TRBV2,few,CASRAGQGVGANVLTF,TGTGCCAGCAGGGCTGGGCAGGGGGTAGGGGCCAACGTCCTGACTTTC
-,TRBJ2-7,TRBV7-2,-,CASSFDGNYEQYF,TGTGCCAGCAGCTTTGACGGGAACTACGAGCAGTACTTC
-,TRBJ1-1,TRBV28,-,CASSLSWGRGTEAFF,TGTGCCAGCAGTTTATCATGGGGCCGGGGGACTGAAGCTTTCTTT
-,TRBJ2-1,TRBV6-5,few,CASSFVASSYNEQFF,TGTGCCAGCAGTTTTGTAGCTAGCTCCTACAATGAGCAGTTCTTC
-,TRBJ1-5,TRBV6-5,-,CASLEGGNQPQHF,TGTGCCAGCTTAGAGGGGGGCAATCAGCCCCAGCATTTT
-,TRBJ2-3,TRBV5-6,-,CASSLPNHRVGQYF,TGTGCCAGCAGCTTGCCTAACCACCGTGTCGGGCAGTATTTT
-,TRBJ2-5,TRBV7-2,-,CASSSPQAELKRETQYF,TGTGCCAGCAGCTCCCCTCAGGCGGAATTGAAGCGAGAGACCCAGTACTTC
-,TRBJ2-2,TRBV7-3,-,CASSLGPLSPGELFF,TGTGCCAGCAGCTTAGGTCCCCTCTCCCCCGGGGAGCTGTTTTTT
-,TRBJ2-1,TRBV19,-,CASSGANREADNEQFF,TGTGCCAGTAGTGGGGCGAATCGAGAGGCAGACAATGAGCAGTTCTTC
TRBD2,TRBJ2-7,TRBV18,-,CASSPGAGSYEQYF,TGTGCCAGCTCACCGGGAGCGGGGTCCTACGAGCAGTACTTC
-,TRBJ2-1,TRBV27,-,CASSPSPTRAVVNEQFF,TGTGCCAGCAGTCCCTCGCCGACAAGAGCGGTGGTCAATGAGCAGTTCTTC
-,TRBJ2-2,TRBV2,few,CASSENRVRTGELFF,TGTGCCAGCAGTGAAAACAGGGTTCGAACCGGGGAGCTGTTTTTT
TRBD1,TRBJ2-3,TRBV28,few,CASSGTGADTQYF,TGTGCCAGCAGCGGGACAGGGGCAGATACGCAGTATTTT
-,TRBJ2-7,TRBV6-6,-,CASSRGTDYEQYF,TGTGCCAGCAGCCGGGGTACAGACTACGAGCAGTACTTC
-,TRBJ2-3,TRBV18,-,CASSRQRTDTQYF,TGTGCCAGCTCACGACAGCGGACAGATACGCAGTATTTT
TRBD2,TRBJ2-1,TRBV19,few,CASSGTSGSREQFF,TGTGCCAGTAGTGGGACTAGCGGGAGTCGTGAGCAGTTCTTC
-,TRBJ2-7,TRBV28,-,CASTPGYAPYEQYF,TGTGCCAGCACCCCCGGATACGCACCCTACGAGCAGTACTTC
-,TRBJ1-3,TRBV9,-,CASSVGTYSGNTIYF,TGTGCCAGCAGCGTGGGGACATACTCTGGAAACACCATATATTTT
TRBD2,TRBJ2-5,TRBV9,-,CASSVGAGEGETQYF,TGTGCCAGCAGCGTAGGGGCGGGAGAAGGCGAGACCCAGTACTTC
-,TRBJ2-3,TRBV27,-,CASKSPYTDTQYF,TGTGCCAGCAAGTCTCCCTACACAGATACGCAGTATTTT
TRBD1,TRBJ2-5,TRBV7-9,few,CASSSPRTGGLQETQYF,TGTGCCAGCAGCTCCCCCCGGACAGGGGGGTTACAAGAGACCCAGTACTTC
TRBD1,TRBJ2-7,TRBV7-9,few,CASSLRQGSYEQYF,TGTGCCAGCAGCTTACGACAGGGATCCTACGAGCAGTACTTC
-,TRBJ2-1,TRBV4-3,-,CASSQGFVDEQFF,TGCGCCAGCAGCCAAGGTTTCGTTGATGAGCAGTTCTTC
-,TRBJ1-2,TRBV2,few,CASRIDYGYTF,TGTGCCAGCAGGATCGACTATGGCTACACCTTC